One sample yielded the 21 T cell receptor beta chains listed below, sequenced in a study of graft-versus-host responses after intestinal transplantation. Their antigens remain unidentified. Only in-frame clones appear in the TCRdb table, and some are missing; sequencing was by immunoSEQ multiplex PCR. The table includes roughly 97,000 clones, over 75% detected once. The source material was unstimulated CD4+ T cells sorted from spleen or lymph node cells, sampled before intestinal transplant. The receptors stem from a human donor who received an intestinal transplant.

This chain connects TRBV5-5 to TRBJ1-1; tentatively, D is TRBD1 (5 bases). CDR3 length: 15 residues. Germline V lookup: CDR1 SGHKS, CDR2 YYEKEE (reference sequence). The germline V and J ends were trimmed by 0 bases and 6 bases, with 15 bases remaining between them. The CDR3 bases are TGTGCCAGCAGCTTGGTGGGCAGGGATGGGTCTGAAGCTTTCTTT. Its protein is CASSLVGRDGSEAFF.

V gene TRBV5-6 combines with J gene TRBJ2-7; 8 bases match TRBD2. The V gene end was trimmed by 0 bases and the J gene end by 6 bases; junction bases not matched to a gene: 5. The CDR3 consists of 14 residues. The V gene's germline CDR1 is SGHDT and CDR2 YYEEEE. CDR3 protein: CASSLAGRVGEQYF. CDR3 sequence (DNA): TGTGCCAGCAGCTTGGCCGGGAGGGTTGGCGAGCAGTACTTC.

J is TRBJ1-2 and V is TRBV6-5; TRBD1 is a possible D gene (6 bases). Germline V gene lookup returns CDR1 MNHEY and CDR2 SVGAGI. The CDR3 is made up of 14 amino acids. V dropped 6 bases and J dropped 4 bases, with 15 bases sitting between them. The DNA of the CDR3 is TGTGCCAGCAGCCCCGCTCAGGGGAGCTATGGCTACACCTTC. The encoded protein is CASSPAQGSYGYTF.

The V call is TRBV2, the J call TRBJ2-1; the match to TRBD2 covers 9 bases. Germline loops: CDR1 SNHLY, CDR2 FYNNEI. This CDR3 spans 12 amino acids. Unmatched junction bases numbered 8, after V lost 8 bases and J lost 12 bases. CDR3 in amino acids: CASWGLAAAQFF. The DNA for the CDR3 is TGTGCCAGCTGGGGACTAGCCGCCGCGCAGTTCTTC. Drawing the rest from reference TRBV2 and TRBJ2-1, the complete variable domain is EPEVTQTPSHQVTQMGQEVILRCVPISNHLYFYWYRQILGQKVEFLVSFYNNEISEKSEIFDDQFSVERPDGSNFTLKIRSTKLEDSAMYFCASWGLAAAQFFGPGTRLTVL.

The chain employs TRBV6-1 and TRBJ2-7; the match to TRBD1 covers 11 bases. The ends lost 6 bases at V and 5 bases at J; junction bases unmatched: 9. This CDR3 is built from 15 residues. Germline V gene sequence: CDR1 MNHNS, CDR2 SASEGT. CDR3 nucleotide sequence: TGTGCCAGCAGAGACGGGACAGGGGGAATCGACGAGCAGTACTTC. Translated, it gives CASRDGTGGIDEQYF.

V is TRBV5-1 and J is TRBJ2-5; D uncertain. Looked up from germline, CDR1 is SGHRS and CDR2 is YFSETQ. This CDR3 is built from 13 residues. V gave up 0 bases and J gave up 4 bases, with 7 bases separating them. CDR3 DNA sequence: TGCGCCAGCAGCTTGGCCGCTACAGAGACCCAGTACTTC. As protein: CASSLAATETQYF. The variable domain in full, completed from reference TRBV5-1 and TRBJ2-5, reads KAGVTQTPRYLIKTRGQQVTLSCSPISGHRSVSWYQQTPGQGLQFLFEYFSETQRNKGNFPGRFSGRQFSNSRSEMNVSTLELGDSALYLCASSLAATETQYFGPGTRLLVL.

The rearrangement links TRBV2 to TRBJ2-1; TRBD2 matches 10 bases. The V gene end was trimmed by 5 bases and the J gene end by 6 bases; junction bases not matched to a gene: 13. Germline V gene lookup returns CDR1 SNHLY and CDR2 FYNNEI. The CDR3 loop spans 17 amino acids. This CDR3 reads CASSPLAGLAVINEQFF. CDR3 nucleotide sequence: TGTGCCAGCAGTCCCCTTGCAGGACTAGCGGTTATCAATGAGCAGTTCTTC.

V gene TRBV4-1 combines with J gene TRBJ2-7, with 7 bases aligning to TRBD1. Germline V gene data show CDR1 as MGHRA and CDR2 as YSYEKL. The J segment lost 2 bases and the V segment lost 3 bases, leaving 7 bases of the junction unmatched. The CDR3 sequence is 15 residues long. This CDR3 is CASSHRDSETYEQYF. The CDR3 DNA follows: TGCGCCAGCAGCCACCGGGACAGCGAAACCTACGAGCAGTACTTC.

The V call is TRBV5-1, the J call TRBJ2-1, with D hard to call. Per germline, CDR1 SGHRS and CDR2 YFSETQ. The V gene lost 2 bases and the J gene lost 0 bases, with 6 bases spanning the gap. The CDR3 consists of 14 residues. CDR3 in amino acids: CASSLLNSYNEQFF. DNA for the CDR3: TGCGCCAGCAGCTTACTAAACTCCTACAATGAGCAGTTCTTC.

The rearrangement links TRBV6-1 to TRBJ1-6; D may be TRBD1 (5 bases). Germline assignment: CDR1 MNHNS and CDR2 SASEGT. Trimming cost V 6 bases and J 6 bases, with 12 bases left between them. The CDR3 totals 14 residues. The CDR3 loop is CASSLGTGNSPLHF. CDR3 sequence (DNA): TGTGCCAGCAGCCTCGGGACTGGTAATTCACCCCTCCACTTT.

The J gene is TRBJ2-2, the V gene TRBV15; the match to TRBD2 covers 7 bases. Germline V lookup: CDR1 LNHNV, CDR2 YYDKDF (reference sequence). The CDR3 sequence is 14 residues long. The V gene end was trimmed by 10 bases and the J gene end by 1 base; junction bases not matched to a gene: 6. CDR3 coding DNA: TGTGCCATAAGGGCGGGAGTGAACACCGGGGAGCTGTTTTTT. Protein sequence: CAIRAGVNTGELFF. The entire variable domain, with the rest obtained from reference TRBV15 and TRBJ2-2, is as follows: DAMVIQNPRYQVTQFGKPVTLSCSQTLNHNVMYWYQQKSSQAPKLLFHYYDKDFNNEADTPDNFQSRRPNTSFCFLDIRSPGLGDTAMYLCAIRAGVNTGELFFGEGSRLTVL.

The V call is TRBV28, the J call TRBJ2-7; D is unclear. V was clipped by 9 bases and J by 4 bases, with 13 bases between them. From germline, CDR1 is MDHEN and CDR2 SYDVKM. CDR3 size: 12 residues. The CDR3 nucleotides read TGTGCCAGGACACCGTTGGGTTACGAGCAGTACTTC. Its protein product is CARTPLGYEQYF. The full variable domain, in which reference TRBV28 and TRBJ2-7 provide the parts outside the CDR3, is DVKVTQSSRYLVKRTGEKVFLECVQDMDHENMFWYRQDPGLGLRLIYFSYDVKMKEKGDIPEGYSVSREKKERFSLILESASTNQTSMYLCARTPLGYEQYFGPGTRLTVT.

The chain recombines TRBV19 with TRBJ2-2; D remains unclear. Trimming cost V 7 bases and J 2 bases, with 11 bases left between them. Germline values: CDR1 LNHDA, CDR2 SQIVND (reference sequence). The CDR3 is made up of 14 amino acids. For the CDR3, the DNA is TGTGCCAGTATAAAGGGCCTTAACACCGGGGAGCTGTTTTTT. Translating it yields CASIKGLNTGELFF.

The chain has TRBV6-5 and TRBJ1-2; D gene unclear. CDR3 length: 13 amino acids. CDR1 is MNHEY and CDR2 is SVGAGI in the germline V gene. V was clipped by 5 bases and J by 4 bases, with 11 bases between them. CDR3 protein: CASSEWAGYGYTF. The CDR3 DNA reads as TGTGCCAGCAGTGAATGGGCGGGCTATGGCTACACCTTC.

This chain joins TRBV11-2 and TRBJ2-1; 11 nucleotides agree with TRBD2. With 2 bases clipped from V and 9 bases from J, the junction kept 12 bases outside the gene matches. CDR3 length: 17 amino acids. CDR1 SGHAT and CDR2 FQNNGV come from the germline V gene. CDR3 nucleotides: TGTGCCAGCAGCTTAATTTTAGCGGGAGGGCAGGGGGGTGAGCAGTTCTTC. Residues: CASSLILAGGQGGEQFF. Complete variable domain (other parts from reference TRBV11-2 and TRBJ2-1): EAGVAQSPRYKIIEKRQSVAFWCNPISGHATLYWYQQILGQGPKLLIQFQNNGVVDDSQLPKDRFSAERLKGVDSTLKIQPAKLEDSAVYLCASSLILAGGQGGEQFFGPGTRLTVL.

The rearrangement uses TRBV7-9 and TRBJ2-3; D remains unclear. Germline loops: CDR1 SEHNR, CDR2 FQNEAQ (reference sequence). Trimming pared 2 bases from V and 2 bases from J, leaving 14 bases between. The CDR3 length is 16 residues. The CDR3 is CASSLRRIASTDTQYF. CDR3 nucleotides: TGTGCCAGCAGCTTACGTCGGATAGCCTCCACAGATACGCAGTATTTT.

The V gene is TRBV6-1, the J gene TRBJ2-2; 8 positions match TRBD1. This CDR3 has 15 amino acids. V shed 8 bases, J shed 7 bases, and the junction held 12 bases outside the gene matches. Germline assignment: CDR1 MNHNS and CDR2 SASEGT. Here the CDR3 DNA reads TGTGCCAGCGGCTCTCAGGGGGCTGAGGGCGGGGAGCTGTTTTTT. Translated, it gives CASGSQGAEGGELFF.

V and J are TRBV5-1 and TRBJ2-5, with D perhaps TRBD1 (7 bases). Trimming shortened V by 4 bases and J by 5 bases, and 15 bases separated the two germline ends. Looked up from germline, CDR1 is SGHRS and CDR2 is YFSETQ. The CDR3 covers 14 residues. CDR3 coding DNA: TGCGCCAGCAGCACCAGGGGGGCAGCGGAGACCCAGTACTTC. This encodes CASSTRGAAETQYF.

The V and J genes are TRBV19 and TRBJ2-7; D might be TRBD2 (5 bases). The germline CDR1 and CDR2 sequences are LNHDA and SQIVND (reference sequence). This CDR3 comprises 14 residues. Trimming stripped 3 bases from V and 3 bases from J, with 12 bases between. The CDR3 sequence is CASSIGGQYYEQYF. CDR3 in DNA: TGTGCCAGTAGTATCGGCGGGCAGTACTACGAGCAGTACTTC.

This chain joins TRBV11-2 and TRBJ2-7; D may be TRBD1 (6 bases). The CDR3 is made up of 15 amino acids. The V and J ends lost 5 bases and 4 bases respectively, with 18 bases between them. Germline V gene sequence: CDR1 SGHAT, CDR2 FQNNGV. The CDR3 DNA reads TGTGCCAGCAGCCAGGAGGCAGGGGTATCTTACGAGCAGTACTTC. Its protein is CASSQEAGVSYEQYF.

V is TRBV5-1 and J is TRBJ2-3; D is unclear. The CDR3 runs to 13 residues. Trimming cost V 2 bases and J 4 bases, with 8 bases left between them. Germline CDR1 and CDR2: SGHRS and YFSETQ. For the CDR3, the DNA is TGCGCCAGCAGCTTCCCTCAGTCAGATACGCAGTATTTT. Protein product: CASSFPQSDTQYF.